These T cell receptor beta chains were read from a single sample in a study of blood T cells in healthy people across ages. From the 5' RACE reads, TCRdb called clonotypes with MiXCR, one entry per CDR3 protein. The repertoire holds 710,000 or so distinct CDR3 sequences, with roughly 32% as singletons. Sequencing used blood. The receptors stem from a woman aged 80 or older in good health. Both conserved end residues are part of each CDR3. The order of the fields is clone size, J gene, V gene, D gene, CDR3 protein, CDR3 DNA. The D gene is left open where the match is weak. Rows may omit the clone size; those that give it use once, few, many or a size class.

>.|TRBJ2-4|TRBV5-1|.
CASRGLGRDKNIQYF
TGTGCCAGCAGGGGTTTGGGGAGAGACAAAAACATTCAGTACTTC
>few|TRBJ1-6|TRBV6-1|.
CAIAYGGYNSPLHF
TGTGCCATTGCCTATGGGGGGTATAATTCACCCCTCCACTTT
>once|TRBJ1-1|TRBV5-4|.
CAGSFPGMNTEAFF
TGTGCCGGCAGCTTCCCAGGGATGAACACTGAAGCTTTCTTT
>few|TRBJ1-2|TRBV7-2|.
CASSFQANYGYTF
TGTGCCAGCAGCTTCCAGGCTAACTATGGCTACACCTTC
>.|TRBJ2-2|TRBV9|.
CASSVLAANTGELFF
TGTGCCAGCAGCGTATTGGCGGCGAACACCGGGGAGCTGTTTTTT
>.|TRBJ2-1|TRBV10-3|TRBD2
CAISGQPSGRGVRYNEQFF
TGTGCCATCAGTGGGCAGCCTAGCGGGAGGGGAGTAAGATACAATGAGCAGTTCTTC
>many|TRBJ2-7|TRBV5-6|.
CASSSGPGSLYEQYF
TGTGCCAGCAGCTCCGGGCCTGGCTCCCTCTACGAGCAGTACTTC
>many|TRBJ1-2|TRBV5-1|TRBD1
CASSWGQDGYTF
TGCGCCAGCAGCTGGGGACAGGATGGCTACACCTTC
>few|TRBJ2-7|TRBV3-1|TRBD2
CASSQVGLAGRDEQYF
TGTGCCAGCAGCCAAGTCGGACTAGCGGGGAGGGATGAGCAGTACTTC
>many|TRBJ2-5|TRBV5-1|TRBD2
CASSLGLAGSGTQYF
TGCGCCAGCAGCTTGGGTCTAGCGGGGTCGGGGACCCAGTACTTC
>.|TRBJ1-1|TRBV5-1|.
CASILTPGLKNTEAFF
TGCGCCAGCATCCTTACGCCGGGACTCAAGAACACTGAAGCTTTCTTT
>few|TRBJ2-3|TRBV20-1|TRBD2
CSARKTSGGPSGTQYF
TGCAGTGCTAGAAAAACTAGCGGGGGTCCCTCCGGTACGCAGTATTTT
>many|TRBJ2-1|TRBV28|TRBD2
CASKGLAGLSSYNEQFF
TGTGCCAGCAAAGGACTAGCGGGGTTGAGCTCCTACAATGAGCAGTTCTTC
>.|TRBJ2-1|TRBV29-1|TRBD1
CSVDGFSGGDYNEQFF
TGCAGCGTTGATGGATTCTCAGGGGGCGATTACAATGAGCAGTTCTTC
>many|TRBJ2-1|TRBV27|.
CASSLISSINEQFF
TGTGCCAGCAGTTTGATTAGTAGCATCAATGAGCAGTTCTTC
>many|TRBJ2-1|TRBV27|TRBD2
CASSFSAGGPFYNEQFF
TGTGCCAGCAGTTTCTCAGCGGGGGGGCCTTTCTACAATGAGCAGTTCTTC
>many|TRBJ2-1|TRBV4-3|TRBD1
CASSQQTGWWDEQFF
TGCGCCAGCAGCCAACAGACAGGGTGGTGGGATGAGCAGTTCTTC
>few|TRBJ1-1|TRBV6-5|.
CASINVAGASEAFF
TGTGCCAGCATCAATGTAGCAGGGGCAAGTGAAGCTTTCTTT